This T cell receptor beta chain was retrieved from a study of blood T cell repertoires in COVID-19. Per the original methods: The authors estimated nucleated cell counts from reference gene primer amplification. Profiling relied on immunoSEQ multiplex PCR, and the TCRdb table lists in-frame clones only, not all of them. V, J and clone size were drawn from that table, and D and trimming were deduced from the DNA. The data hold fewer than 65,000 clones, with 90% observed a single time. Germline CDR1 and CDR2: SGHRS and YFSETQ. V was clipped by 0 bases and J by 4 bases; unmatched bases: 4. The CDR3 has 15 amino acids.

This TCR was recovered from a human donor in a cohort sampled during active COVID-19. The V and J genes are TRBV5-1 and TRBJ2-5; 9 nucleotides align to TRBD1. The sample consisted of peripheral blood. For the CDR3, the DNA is TGCGCCAGCAGCTTGGGACAGGGGGGAACAGAGACCCAGTACTTC. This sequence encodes CASSLGQGGTETQYF.